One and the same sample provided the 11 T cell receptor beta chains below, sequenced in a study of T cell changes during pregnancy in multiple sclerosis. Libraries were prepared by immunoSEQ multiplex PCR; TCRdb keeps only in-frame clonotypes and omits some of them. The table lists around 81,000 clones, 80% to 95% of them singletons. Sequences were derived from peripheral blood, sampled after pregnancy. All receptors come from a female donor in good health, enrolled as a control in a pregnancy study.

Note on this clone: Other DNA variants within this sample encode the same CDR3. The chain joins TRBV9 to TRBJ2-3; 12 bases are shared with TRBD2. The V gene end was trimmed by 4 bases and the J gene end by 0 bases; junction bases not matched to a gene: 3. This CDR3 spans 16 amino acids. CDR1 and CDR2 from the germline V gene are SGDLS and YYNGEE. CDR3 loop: CASSSGTSGSTDTQYF. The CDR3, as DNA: TGTGCCAGCAGCTCTGGGACTAGCGGGAGCACAGATACGCAGTATTTT. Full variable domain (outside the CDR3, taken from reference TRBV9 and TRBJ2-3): DSGVTQTPKHLITATGQRVTLRCSPRSGDLSVYWYQQSLDQGLQFLIQYYNGEERAKGNILERFSAQQFPDLHSELNLSSLELGDSALYFCASSSGTSGSTDTQYFGPGTRLTVL.

CDR3 protein: CASSNRGPETQYF. The CDR3 coding sequence is TGTGCCAGCAGCAACAGGGGGCCAGAGACCCAGTACTTC. The V call is TRBV5-4, the J call TRBJ2-5; 9 positions match TRBD1. Germline CDR1 is SGHNT and CDR2 is YYREEE (reference sequence). The length of the CDR3 is 13 residues. With 4 bases clipped from V and 4 bases from J, the junction kept 2 bases outside the gene matches.

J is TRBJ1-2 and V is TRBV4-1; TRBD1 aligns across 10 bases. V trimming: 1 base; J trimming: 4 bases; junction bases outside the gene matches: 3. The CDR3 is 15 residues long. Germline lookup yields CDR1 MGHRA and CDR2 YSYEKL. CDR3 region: CASSQGDRGTYGYTF. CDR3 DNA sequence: TGCGCCAGCAGCCAAGGGGACAGGGGCACCTATGGCTACACCTTC.

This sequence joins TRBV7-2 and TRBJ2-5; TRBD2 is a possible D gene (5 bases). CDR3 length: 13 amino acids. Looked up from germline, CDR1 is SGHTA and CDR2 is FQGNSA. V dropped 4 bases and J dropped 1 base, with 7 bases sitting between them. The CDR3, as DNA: TGTGCCAGCAGCTCGGACTTCCAAGAGACCCAGTACTTC. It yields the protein CASSSDFQETQYF.

In DNA form, the CDR3 reads TGTGCCAGCAGCTTGGGACAGTCCTACGAGCAGTACTTC. This sequence encodes CASSLGQSYEQYF. The J gene is TRBJ2-7, the V gene TRBV5-4, with D maybe TRBD1 (5 bases). Germline CDR1 SGHNT, CDR2 YYREEE (reference sequence). Deletions cut 0 bases from V and 1 base from J, with 5 bases between. The CDR3 has 13 amino acids. Full variable domain (missing parts from reference TRBV5-4 and TRBJ2-7): ETGVTQSPTHLIKTRGQQVTLRCSSQSGHNTVSWYQQALGQGPQFIFQYYREEENGRGNFPPRFSGLQFPNYSSELNVNALELDDSALYLCASSLGQSYEQYFGPGTRLTVT.

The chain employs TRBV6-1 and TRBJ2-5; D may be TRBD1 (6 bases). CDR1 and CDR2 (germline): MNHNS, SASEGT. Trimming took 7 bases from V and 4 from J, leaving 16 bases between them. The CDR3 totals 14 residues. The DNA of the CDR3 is TGTGCCAGCATCCGAGACAGGCTGGGAGAGACCCAGTACTTC. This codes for CASIRDRLGETQYF.

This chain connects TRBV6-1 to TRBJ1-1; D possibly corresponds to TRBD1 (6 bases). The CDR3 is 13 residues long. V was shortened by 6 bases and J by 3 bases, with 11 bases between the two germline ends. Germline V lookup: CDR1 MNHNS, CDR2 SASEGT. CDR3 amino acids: CASSPDRYTEAFF. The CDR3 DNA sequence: TGTGCCAGCAGCCCCGACAGGTACACTGAAGCTTTCTTT.

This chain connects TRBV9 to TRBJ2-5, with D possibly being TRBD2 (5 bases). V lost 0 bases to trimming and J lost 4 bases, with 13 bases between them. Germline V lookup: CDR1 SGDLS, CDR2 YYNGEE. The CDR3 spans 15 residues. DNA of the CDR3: TGTGCCAGCAGCGTAGAAGGAGGACCCGGAGAGACCCAGTACTTC. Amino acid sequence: CASSVEGGPGETQYF.

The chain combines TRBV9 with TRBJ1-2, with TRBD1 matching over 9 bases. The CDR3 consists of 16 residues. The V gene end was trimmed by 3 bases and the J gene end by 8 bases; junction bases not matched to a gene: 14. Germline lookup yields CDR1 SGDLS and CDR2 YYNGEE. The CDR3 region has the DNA TGTGCCAGCAGCGGGTCTCCGGGACAGGGAATCGGGGGCTACACCTTC. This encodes CASSGSPGQGIGGYTF.

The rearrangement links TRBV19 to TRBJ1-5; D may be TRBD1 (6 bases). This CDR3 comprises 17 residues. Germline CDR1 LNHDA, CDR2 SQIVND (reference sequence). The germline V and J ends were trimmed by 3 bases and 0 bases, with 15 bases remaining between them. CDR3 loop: CASSIADSPFSNQPQHF. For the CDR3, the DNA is TGTGCCAGTAGTATTGCGGACAGTCCTTTTAGCAATCAGCCCCAGCATTTT.

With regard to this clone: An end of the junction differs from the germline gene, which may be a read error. The CDR3 DNA reads as TGCAGTGTATACTACCATGAGCAGTTCTTC. It encodes CSVYYHEQFF. V is TRBV20-1 and J is TRBJ2-1; D gene unclear. Germline lookup yields CDR1 DFQATT and CDR2 SNEGSKA (reference sequence). The CDR3 is 10 amino acids.